The subject of this entry is one TCR beta chain. The antigen is unknown. The data originate from a study of cytomegalovirus exposure and HLA in healthy donors. Overall study findings and caveats: A later analysis associated some 16,000 TCR beta sequences with HLA alleles at a 0.05 false discovery rate. Within an earlier analysis, most TCR beta V segments proved productive either about 90% or about 30% of the time. According to the study, about 180 TCR beta chains were cytomegalovirus-associated.

CDR1 SGHRS and CDR2 YFSETQ come from the germline V gene. Between the trimmed V and J ends, which lost 5 bases and 7 bases, there was a span of 13 bases. The length of the CDR3 is 13 residues. This PCR relied on a set of 60 Vbeta primers and 13 Jbeta primers. Profiling relied on immunoSEQ multiplex PCR, and the TCRdb table lists in-frame clones only, not all of them. The sample consists of approximately 100,000 clones, about 80% of them appearing once. Source material: PBMCs. V and J are TRBV5-1 and TRBJ2-4; D might be TRBD1 (6 bases). The sequence came from a man aged 35-49 years in good health and CMV-seronegative. For the CDR3, the DNA is TGCGCCAGCAGAGGGGGAGATGGGAACATTCAGTACTTC. Protein: CASRGGDGNIQYF.